This T cell receptor (beta chain) was documented in a study of human thymus T cells. General study findings and limits: Both thymic and peripheral blood repertoires showed apparently biased V and J usage.

V shed 3 bases and J shed 2 bases, with 8 bases lying between them. There are 14 residues in the CDR3. CDR1 and CDR2 from the germline V gene are MNHEY and SVGAGI. Notes on this clone: Its specificity is not known.

Healthy Finnish infants undergoing corrective surgery for congenital heart defects were the donors. During surgery, about 0.5-1 mL peripheral blood was drawn from four of eight donors. Blood DNA came from all available leukocytes, not a fixed cell number. Assay: immunoSEQ multiplex PCR; the TCRdb copy retains only in-frame clones and omits some. Of tens of thousands of clones in the sample, roughly 94% were seen once. The chain carries TRBV6-5 and TRBJ1-5; tentative D call: TRBD1 (5 bases). The clonotype originates from a boy under three years old with a congenital heart defect but otherwise immunologically healthy. Source material: blood. The CDR3 DNA sequence: TGTGCCAGCAGTTATGGGGCAGGCAATCAGCCCCAGCATTTT. Residues: CASSYGAGNQPQHF.